The 18 T cell receptor beta chains listed next were all sequenced from one sample in a study of beta chain features in type 1 diabetes. Overall study findings and caveats: Among patients with Type 1 diabetes, TCRB CDR3s were moderately but significantly shorter in every one of the four CD4+ subsets.

Since all of the isolated RNA was reverse transcribed, expressed TCRB transcripts were what got sequenced. This table comes from immunoSEQ multiplex PCR, and its TCRdb copy is limited to in-frame clones, with some not included. The data contain 310,000 or so clones, approximately 10% of them seen just once; the ten biggest clones take up 0.95% to 1.1%. No antigen has been assigned to these receptors. Sequencing was carried out using central memory CD4+ T cells from blood. The receptors originated from a man younger than 40 with type 1 diabetes.

The V gene is TRBV5-8, the J gene TRBJ2-1; 9 nucleotides line up with TRBD2. The length of the CDR3 is 18 residues. J lost 0 bases, V lost 4 bases, and 11 bases had no gene match. The germline V gene encodes CDR1 SGHTS and CDR2 YDEGEE. CDR3 amino acids: CASSASGGISSSYNEQFF. The CDR3 nucleotides are TGTGCCAGCAGCGCGAGCGGGGGGATCTCCAGCTCCTACAATGAGCAGTTCTTC.

V gene TRBV6-5 combines with J gene TRBJ2-1; TRBD1 agrees at 8 bases. V shed 0 bases and J 6 bases; nucleotides not matched to a gene: 1. This CDR3 is built from 14 residues. Per the germline V gene, CDR1 is MNHEY and CDR2 is SVGAGI. CDR3 in amino acids: CASSYSDRVNEQFF. The CDR3 DNA reads as TGTGCCAGCAGTTACTCGGACAGGGTCAATGAGCAGTTCTTC.

The chain has TRBV11-3 and TRBJ2-5, with 11 bases lining up with TRBD1. V was clipped by 5 bases and J by 5 bases; unmatched bases: 10. CDR1 and CDR2 from the germline V gene are SGHNT and YENEEA. The CDR3 contains 16 residues. The CDR3 DNA is TGTGCCAGCAGCCGACGGGACAGGGGGGAATCGGAGACCCAGTACTTC. It yields the protein CASSRRDRGESETQYF.

This clone has just a few counts. The chain joins TRBV11-3 to TRBJ2-4; D ambiguous. The CDR3 is 13 residues long. V was pared by 3 bases and J by 15 bases, with 18 bases between. From germline, CDR1 is SGHNT and CDR2 YENEEA. CDR3 residues: CASSFRLGSGSYF. The CDR3 coding sequence is TGTGCCAGCAGCTTCCGGTTGGGTAGTGGATCGTACTTC. Drawing the rest from reference TRBV11-3 and TRBJ2-4, the complete variable domain is EAGVVQSPRYKIIEKKQPVAFWCNPISGHNTLYWYLQNLGQGPELLIRYENEEAVDDSQLPKDRFSAERLKGVDSTLKIQPAELGDSAVYLCASSFRLGSGSYFGAGTRLSVL.

The chain has TRBV15 and TRBJ1-6; TRBD1 matches at 8 bases. The CDR3 sequence is 17 residues long. After removal of 0 bases from V and 10 bases from J, the junction contained 11 bases not matched to a gene. CDR1 and CDR2 (germline): LNHNV, YYDKDF (reference sequence). CDR3 sequence: CATSRDGGPDRGSPLHF. CDR3 sequence (DNA): TGTGCCACCAGCAGAGATGGGGGCCCTGACAGGGGATCACCCCTCCACTTT.

In this sample, this clone turned up a few times. The chain is built from TRBV5-4 and TRBJ1-2, with a weak D call TRBD1 (5 bases). The germline V and J ends were trimmed by 3 bases and 4 bases, with 13 bases remaining between them. The CDR3 has 14 amino acids. Germline V gene sequence: CDR1 SGHNT, CDR2 YYREEE (reference sequence). Here the CDR3 DNA reads TGTGCCAGCAGCTACCCAGACGGGGCCTATGGCTACACCTTC. This translates into CASSYPDGAYGYTF.

The J gene is TRBJ2-6, the V gene TRBV11-2; D gene unclear. CDR1 SGHAT and CDR2 FQNNGV come from the germline V gene. The CDR3 contains 14 residues. The V end lost 1 base, the J end lost 3 bases, and 4 bases lay between the germline ends. The DNA for the CDR3 is TGTGCCAGCAGCTTAGGGCTTGGGGCCAACGTCCTGACTTTC. Translation: CASSLGLGANVLTF. The variable domain in full, with the rest retrieved from reference TRBV11-2 and TRBJ2-6, is EAGVAQSPRYKIIEKRQSVAFWCNPISGHATLYWYQQILGQGPKLLIQFQNNGVVDDSQLPKDRFSAERLKGVDSTLKIQPAKLEDSAVYLCASSLGLGANVLTFGAGSRLTVL.

Comments on this clone: Other DNA sequences of this sample code for an identical CDR3. V is TRBV30 and J is TRBJ2-5, with no clear D. V was clipped by 0 bases and J by 5 bases, with 4 bases between them. CDR3 length: 11 residues. Germline CDR1 GTSNPN, CDR2 SVGIG (reference sequence). DNA for the CDR3: TGTGCCTGGAGTGTACAGGAGACCCAGTACTTC. Protein product: CAWSVQETQYF.

This clone came up a few times. V is TRBV30 and J is TRBJ1-3; D gene uncertain. Trimming removed 5 bases from V and 0 bases from J, with 2 bases in between. The CDR3 runs to 11 residues. Germline CDR1 reads GTSNPN; CDR2 reads SVGIG (reference sequence). CDR3 coding DNA: TGTGCCTGGGGCTCTGGAAACACCATATATTTT. This codes for CAWGSGNTIYF.

The V gene is TRBV5-1, the J gene TRBJ2-1; TRBD2 agrees at 12 bases. CDR1 is SGHRS and CDR2 is YFSETQ in the germline V gene. This CDR3 has 15 residues. J lost 5 bases, V lost 6 bases, and 6 bases had no gene match. The CDR3 sequence is CASKRLAGADNEQFF. DNA for the CDR3: TGCGCCAGCAAAAGACTAGCGGGGGCGGACAATGAGCAGTTCTTC.

This clone has a handful of counts. V is TRBV7-9 and J is TRBJ2-3; the D is unclear. Trimming took 5 bases from V and 2 from J, leaving 11 bases between them. This CDR3 contains 14 residues. Germline V gene lookup returns CDR1 SEHNR and CDR2 FQNEAQ (reference sequence). The CDR3 here is CASSSRVDTDTQYF. The CDR3 nucleotides read TGTGCCAGCAGCAGCCGGGTTGACACAGATACGCAGTATTTT.

The chain recombines TRBV4-3 with TRBJ2-4; 14 nucleotides agree with TRBD2. There are 16 residues in the CDR3. CDR1 and CDR2 (germline): LGHNA, YSLEER. V lost 6 bases to trimming and J lost 8 bases; unmatched junction nucleotides: 9. CDR3 sequence: CASSVGTSGGRDIQYF. The CDR3 DNA sequence: TGCGCCAGCAGTGTCGGGACTAGCGGGGGACGGGACATTCAGTACTTC.

The J gene is TRBJ2-1, the V gene TRBV7-9; 10 nucleotides agree with TRBD2. The CDR3 has 18 residues. Germline V lookup: CDR1 SEHNR, CDR2 FQNEAQ (reference sequence). J lost 3 bases, V lost 1 base, and 9 bases had no gene match. The CDR3 loop reads CASSLGFSGGRLYNEQFF. The DNA of the CDR3 is TGTGCCAGCAGCTTAGGTTTTAGCGGGGGGCGGCTCTACAATGAGCAGTTCTTC. Full variable domain (rest looked up from reference TRBV7-9 and TRBJ2-1): DTGVSQNPRHKITKRGQNVTFRCDPISEHNRLYWYRQTLGQGPEFLTYFQNEAQLEKSRLLSDRFSAERPKGSFSTLEIQRTEQGDSAMYLCASSLGFSGGRLYNEQFFGPGTRLTVL.

This clone was counted many times. V is TRBV29-1 and J is TRBJ2-5; no reliable D call. The CDR3 contains 12 residues. V gave up 0 bases and J gave up 4 bases, with 6 bases separating them. Germline-derived CDR1 and CDR2 are SQVTM and ANQGSEA. CDR3 residues: CSVEEDRETQYF. In nucleotides, the CDR3 is TGCAGCGTTGAAGAAGATCGAGAGACCCAGTACTTC.

V and J are TRBV7-2 and TRBJ2-5; the D gene is possibly TRBD1 (5 bases). Trimming shortened V by 1 base and J by 7 bases, and 13 bases separated the two germline ends. Per germline, CDR1 SGHTA and CDR2 FQGNSA. The CDR3 covers 14 residues. The CDR3 region has the DNA TGTGCCAGCAGCTTAGGGGGCCTTACGGGGACCCAGTACTTC. This codes for CASSLGGLTGTQYF.

This clone was recorded many times. The chain has TRBV7-2 and TRBJ2-6, with 7 positions matching TRBD2. From germline, CDR1 is SGHTA and CDR2 FQGNSA. This CDR3 has 18 residues. V dropped 6 bases and J dropped 0; count of bases not matched to a gene: 11. The CDR3 bases are TGTGCCAGCAGGGGCGGGGAGGGGAAGAGCTCTGGGGCCAACGTCCTGACTTTC. Translating it yields CASRGGEGKSSGANVLTF. Based on the CDR3 plus reference TRBV7-2 and TRBJ2-6, the full variable domain is GAGVSQSPSNKVTEKGKDVELRCDPISGHTALYWYRQSLGQGLEFLIYFQGNSAPDKSGLPSDRFSAERTGGSVSTLTIQRTQQEDSAVYLCASRGGEGKSSGANVLTFGAGSRLTVL.

This clone has ten or more counts. The V gene is TRBV4-3, the J gene TRBJ2-5, with 12 bases lining up with TRBD2. CDR1 and CDR2 (germline): LGHNA, YSLEER. Unmatched junction bases numbered 9, after V lost 0 bases and J lost 4 bases. The CDR3 is 18 amino acids. CDR3 bases: TGCGCCAGCAGCCAAGAAGTTCTAGCGGGGGGGCTAAGAGAGACCCAGTACTTC. Translation gives CASSQEVLAGGLRETQYF.

The genes are TRBV10-1 and TRBJ2-5; 10 positions match TRBD2. Germline loops: CDR1 WNHNN, CDR2 SYGVQD (reference sequence). The CDR3 has 15 amino acids. Trimming at V came to 6 bases and at J to 4 bases, leaving 8 bases not matched to a gene. CDR3 loop: CASSASGGAGETQYF. In DNA form, the CDR3 reads TGCGCCAGCAGCGCGAGCGGGGGGGCAGGAGAGACCCAGTACTTC.